This T cell receptor beta chain was captured by sequencing in a study of T cell repertoires in cytomegalovirus infection. Study-wide findings and caveats: The ex vivo response showed dominance by HLA-C-restricted CMV-specific TCR beta clonotypes.

Germline trimming cut 1 base from V and 10 bases from J; bases unmatched to any gene: 9. This CDR3 has 15 amino acids. Per the germline V gene, CDR1 is SEHNR and CDR2 is FQNEAQ (reference sequence). TCRdb fed the reads into MiXCR, producing one record per CDR3 protein. The sample holds roughly 280,000 distinct CDR3 sequences, roughly 9% seen once. This clonotype was observed at least ten times. The target antigen is unknown. The TCR was taken from a human donor in good health (CMV status not recorded). Some clones in this sample may be carry-over from other donors' samples. The sequenced material came from PBMCs. The gene calls are TRBV7-9 and TRBJ2-1; 8 bases agree with TRBD2. The chain's CDR3 is CASSLEGTGGEEQFF. In DNA, the CDR3 is TGTGCCAGCAGCTTAGAGGGGACGGGGGGGGAGGAGCAGTTCTTC.